This TCR beta chain was recorded in a study of lymphopenia after photon versus proton radiotherapy. About this clone: Its antigen is as yet unknown.

The study, taken as a whole, reports: After the lymphocyte nadir, photon-treated repertoires showed oligoclonal expansion, especially of CD8+ Temra cells. Under photons, naive T cells and diversity fell while effector/memory populations rose. Authors raise, but do not show, better survival with proton therapy. In patients who died, overall survival fell as post-nadir TCR diversity dropped more.

CDR1 GTSNPN and CDR2 SVGIG come from the germline V gene (reference sequence). The CDR3 runs 12 residues. Between the trimmed V and J ends, which lost 2 bases and 2 bases, there was a span of 7 bases. Profiled with immunoSEQ multiplex PCR; TCRdb holds only in-frame clones, not every one. The sample contains 75,000 to 90,000 clones, approximately 82% of which appear only once. The TCR originated in a man aged 55 to 70 with pancreatic cancer. The chain couples TRBV30 to TRBJ2-7; D remains ambiguous. The specimen was peripheral blood, collected from a patient treated with proton-based radiotherapy. The CDR3 region has the DNA TGTGCCTGGAGTCGTACCCCCTACGAGCAGTACTTC. Encoded protein: CAWSRTPYEQYF.